These 5 T cell receptor beta chains were sequenced from one sample in a study of human T cells and chemical hapten exposure. TCRdb itself ran the RACE reads through MiXCR, one entry per CDR3 protein. The top ten hold about 6.7% of the sample, which has around 190,000 distinct CDR3 sequences, approximately 20% seen once. Time point specified: patch test 1, 2 weeks after DPC sensitization. Treatment denoted: therapeutic diphenylcyclopropenone sensitization with weekly scalp DPC. The sequencing here drew on whole blood, taken in connection with sensitization to the hapten diphenylcyclopropenone (DPC). The receptors stem from a woman aged 45-60 years with alopecia areata. Some clones in this sample may be carry-over from other donors' samples.

The table lists this clonotype with a few counts. The chain links TRBV20-1 to TRBJ2-1, with D possibly being TRBD2 (7 bases). There are 15 residues in the CDR3. The V end lost 6 bases, the J end lost 4 bases, and 19 bases lay between the germline ends. The germline CDR1 and CDR2 sequences are DFQATT and SNEGSKA (reference sequence). For the CDR3, the DNA is TGCAGTGCAGCTTCTAGCGGAGGGGGGTACAATGAGCAGTTCTTC. It specifies CSAASSGGGYNEQFF.

The chain couples TRBV11-1 to TRBJ2-3; D gene uncertain. V lost 1 base and J 1 base, leaving 6 bases between the germline ends. Germline-derived CDR1 and CDR2 are SGHAT and FQDESV (reference sequence). This CDR3 comprises 14 residues. CDR3 bases: TGTGCCAGCAGCTTAGAGTTCGGCACAGATACGCAGTATTTT. It yields the protein CASSLEFGTDTQYF. Combining the CDR3 with reference TRBV11-1 and TRBJ2-3 gives the whole variable domain EAEVAQSPRYKITEKSQAVAFWCDPISGHATLYWYRQILGQGPELLVQFQDESVVDDSQLPKDRFSAERLKGVDSTLKIQPAELGDSAMYLCASSLEFGTDTQYFGPGTRLTVL.

The chain combines TRBV15 with TRBJ1-1; D gene unclear. The CDR3 spans 14 residues. The germline V and J ends were trimmed by 0 bases and 4 bases, with 9 bases remaining between them. Germline V lookup: CDR1 LNHNV, CDR2 YYDKDF (reference sequence). CDR3 nucleotides: TGTGCCACCAGCAGAGATCGAACTGGCACTGAAGCTTTCTTT. This codes for CATSRDRTGTEAFF. The complete variable domain, with remaining parts taken from reference TRBV15 and TRBJ1-1, reads DAMVIQNPRYQVTQFGKPVTLSCSQTLNHNVMYWYQQKSSQAPKLLFHYYDKDFNNEADTPDNFQSRRPNTSFCFLDIRSPGLGDTAMYLCATSRDRTGTEAFFGQGTRLTVV.

The chain combines TRBV5-1 with TRBJ1-1, with D possibly matching TRBD1 (5 bases). Looked up from germline, CDR1 is SGHRS and CDR2 is YFSETQ. V dropped 4 bases and J dropped 4 bases, with 14 bases sitting between them. The CDR3 runs 14 residues. The CDR3: CASSPARVATEAFF. The CDR3 nucleotides read TGCGCCAGCAGCCCCGCCAGGGTTGCCACTGAAGCTTTCTTT.

This clonotype was counted a few times. This chain uses TRBV29-1 with TRBJ2-3; 10 nucleotides agree with TRBD1. CDR1 and CDR2 from the germline V gene are SQVTM and ANQGSEA. The CDR3 has 15 residues. The ends lost 1 base at V and 6 bases at J; junction bases unmatched: 7. CDR3 region: CSVEGGQGSRDTQYF. DNA of the CDR3: TGCAGCGTTGAAGGGGGACAGGGGTCTCGTGATACGCAGTATTTT.